This T cell receptor beta chain was identified during a study of CXCR3-negative and CXCR3-positive naive CD8 T cells. Study-wide findings and caveats: Surface CD5 matched across naive subsets, and TRB CDR3 properties served to infer TCR strength. TRBV-TRBJ usage was alike in naive CXCR3-negative and CXCR3-positive cells but differed in memory cells.

CDR1 and CDR2 (germline): LGHNA, YSLEER. The CDR3 is made up of 13 amino acids. Comment on this clonotype: Its antigen is undetermined.

The authors prepared UMI-labeled TRB cDNA libraries by 5' RACE. TCRdb re-called the 5' RACE reads and shows each CDR3 protein once, DNA omitted. Its clone listing holds about 130,000 distinct CDR3 sequences. Triplicate sorting captured about 300,000 cells each from every CD8+ T cell subset. Naive CD8+ T cells showed a CD45RO-CCR7+CD27+CD95- phenotype. Input material: naive CXCR3- CD8+ T cells from blood. Sample subset: CD45RO-CCR7+CD27+CD95- naive CD8+ T cells lacking CXCR3 (TNR3-). The origin of this receptor is a human donor in good health. Some clones in this sample may be carry-over from other donors' samples. V usage is TRBV4-3 and J usage is TRBJ2-7; the D call of TRBD1 rests on TCRdb alone, since no DNA is present to check it. CDR3 in amino acids: CASSQDRDYEQYF.